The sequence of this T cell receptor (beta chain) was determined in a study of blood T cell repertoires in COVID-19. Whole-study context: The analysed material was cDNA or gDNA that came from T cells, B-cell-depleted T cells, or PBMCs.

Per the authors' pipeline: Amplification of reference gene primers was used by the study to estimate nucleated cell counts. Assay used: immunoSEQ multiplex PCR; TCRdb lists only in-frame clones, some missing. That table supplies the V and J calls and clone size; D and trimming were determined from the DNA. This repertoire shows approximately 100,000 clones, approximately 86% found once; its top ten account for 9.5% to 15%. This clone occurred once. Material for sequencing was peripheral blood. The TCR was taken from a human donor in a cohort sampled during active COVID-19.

This CDR3 reads CASSKQTSDLPNTGELFF. As DNA, the CDR3 is TGTGCCAGCAGCAAACAGACTAGCGACCTCCCTAACACCGGGGAGCTGTTTTTT. The chain recombines TRBV21-1 with TRBJ2-2; the table assigns TRBD2, which was not confirmed against the DNA. TRBV21-1 is assigned pseudogene status. This CDR3 spans 18 amino acids.